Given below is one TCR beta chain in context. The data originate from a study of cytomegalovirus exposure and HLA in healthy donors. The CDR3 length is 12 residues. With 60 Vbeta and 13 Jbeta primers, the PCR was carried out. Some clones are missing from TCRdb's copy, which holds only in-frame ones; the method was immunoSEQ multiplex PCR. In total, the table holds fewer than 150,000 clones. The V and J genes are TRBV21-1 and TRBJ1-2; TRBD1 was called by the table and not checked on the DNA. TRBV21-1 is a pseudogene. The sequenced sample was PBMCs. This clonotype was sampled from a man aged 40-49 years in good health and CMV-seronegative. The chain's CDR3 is CARGDRAYGYTF. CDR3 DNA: TGTGCCAGGGGGGACAGGGCCTATGGCTACACCTTC.